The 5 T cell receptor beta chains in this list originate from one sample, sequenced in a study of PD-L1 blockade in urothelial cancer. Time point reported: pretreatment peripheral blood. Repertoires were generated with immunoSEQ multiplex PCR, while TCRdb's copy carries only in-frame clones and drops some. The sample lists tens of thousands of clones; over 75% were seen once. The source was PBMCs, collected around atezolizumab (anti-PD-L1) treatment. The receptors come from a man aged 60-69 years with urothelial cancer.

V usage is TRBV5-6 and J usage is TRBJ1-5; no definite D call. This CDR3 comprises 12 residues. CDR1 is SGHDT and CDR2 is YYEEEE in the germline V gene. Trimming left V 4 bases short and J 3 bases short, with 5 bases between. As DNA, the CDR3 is TGTGCCAGCAGCATAAACAATCAGCCCCAGCATTTT. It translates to CASSINNQPQHF.

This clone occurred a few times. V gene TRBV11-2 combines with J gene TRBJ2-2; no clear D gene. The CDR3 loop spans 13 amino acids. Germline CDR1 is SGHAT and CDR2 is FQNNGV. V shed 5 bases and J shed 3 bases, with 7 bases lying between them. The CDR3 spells CASSLTDTGELFF. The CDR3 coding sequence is TGTGCCAGCAGCCTCACGGACACCGGGGAGCTGTTTTTT.

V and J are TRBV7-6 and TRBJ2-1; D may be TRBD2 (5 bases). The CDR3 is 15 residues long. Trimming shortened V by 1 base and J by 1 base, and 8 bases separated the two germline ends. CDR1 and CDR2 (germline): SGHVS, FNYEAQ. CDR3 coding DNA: TGTGCCAGCAGCTTAGATAGCGTATCCTACAATGAGCAGTTCTTC. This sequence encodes CASSLDSVSYNEQFF.

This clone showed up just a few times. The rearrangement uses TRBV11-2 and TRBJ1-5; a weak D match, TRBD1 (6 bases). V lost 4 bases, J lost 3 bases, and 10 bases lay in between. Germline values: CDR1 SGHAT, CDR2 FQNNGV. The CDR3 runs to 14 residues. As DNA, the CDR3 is TGTGCCAGCAGCTCCGGACAGATCAATCAGCCCCAGCATTTT. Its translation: CASSSGQINQPQHF.

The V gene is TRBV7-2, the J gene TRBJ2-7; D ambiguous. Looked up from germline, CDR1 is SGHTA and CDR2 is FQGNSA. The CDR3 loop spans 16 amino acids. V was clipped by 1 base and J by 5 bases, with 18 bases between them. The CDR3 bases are TGTGCCAGCAGCTTAGAGTCTGCGCAAAATTTTCACGAGCAGTACTTC. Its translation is CASSLESAQNFHEQYF.